The 17 T cell receptor beta chains below were found in one sample sequenced in a study of metastatic and nonmetastatic thyroid tumors. TCRdb reprocessed the PCR reads via MiXCR. The sample has 15,000 to 20,000 clones; under 30% are singletons. Each patient came to thyroid surgery without any prior treatment (of any kind). Sample: tumor tissue. The receptors originated from a female donor with papillary thyroid cancer or a benign thyroid nodule (not recorded which). Some clones in this sample may be carry-over from other donors' samples.

For this clone: A junction end diverges from the germline sequence, so it may reflect a read error. The chain is built from TRBV5-1 and TRBJ2-5; 10 bases fit TRBD2. The germline gives CDR1 SGHRS, CDR2 YFSETQ. The CDR3 loop spans 15 amino acids. The CDR3 sequence is CASSDSAGGQEAQYF. DNA for the CDR3: TGCGCCAGCAGCGATTCAGCGGGAGGGCAAGAGGCCCAGTACTTC.

This clone was seen a few times. This chain links TRBV24-1 with TRBJ2-2; 11 bases match TRBD2. The CDR3 is 18 amino acids. The junction had 3 bases not matched to a gene; V was cut back by 1 base and J by 0 bases. CDR1 is KGHDR and CDR2 is SFDVKD in the germline V gene. The CDR3 region is CATSDLGTSGPNTGELFF. CDR3 coding DNA: TGTGCCACCAGTGATTTAGGGACTAGCGGACCGAACACCGGGGAGCTGTTTTTT.

By sample share, this clone is medium-sized (0.01 to 0.1%). In DNA, the CDR3 is TGTGCCAGCAGCGAACAGGGGGGCAGCTATGGCTACACCTTC. It translates to CASSEQGGSYGYTF. The chain carries TRBV11-1 and TRBJ1-2, with 8 positions matching TRBD1. The V gene's germline CDR1 is SGHAT and CDR2 FQDESV (reference sequence). The CDR3 length is 14 residues. With 5 bases clipped from V and 4 bases from J, the junction kept 6 bases outside the gene matches. Filled out from reference TRBV11-1 and TRBJ1-2, the complete variable domain reads EAEVAQSPRYKITEKSQAVAFWCDPISGHATLYWYRQILGQGPELLVQFQDESVVDDSQLPKDRFSAERLKGVDSTLKIQPAELGDSAMYLCASSEQGGSYGYTFGSGTRLTVV.

The chain is built from TRBV27 and TRBJ1-1; 7 nucleotides align to TRBD1. The CDR3 loop spans 13 amino acids. Germline lookup yields CDR1 MNHEY and CDR2 SMNVEV (reference sequence). J gave up 7 bases and V 7 bases, and 9 bases lay outside the gene matches. CDR3 nucleotides: TGTGCCAGCATCGACAGGGTTATAGGTGAAGCTTTCTTT. Residues: CASIDRVIGEAFF.

This chain links TRBV20-1 with TRBJ2-1; D is perhaps TRBD2 (6 bases). This CDR3 has 15 residues. Trimming took 5 bases from V and 1 from J, leaving 15 bases between them. Germline V gives CDR1 DFQATT, CDR2 SNEGSKA (reference sequence). This CDR3 reads CSAAGWGESYNEQFF. CDR3 sequence (DNA): TGCAGTGCTGCGGGTTGGGGGGAATCCTACAATGAGCAGTTCTTC.

The chain uses TRBV6-1 and TRBJ2-1; tentatively, D is TRBD2 (6 bases). CDR3 length equals 15 residues. Germline-derived CDR1 and CDR2 are MNHNS and SASEGT. The V and J ends lost 6 bases and 0 bases respectively, with 12 bases between them. This CDR3 is CASSDGGVSYNEQFF. CDR3 coding DNA: TGTGCCAGCAGCGACGGGGGTGTCTCCTACAATGAGCAGTTCTTC.

This clone was detected only a few times. Because the CDR3 is missing its conserved closing phenylalanine or tryptophan, this is likely a read error. The V call is TRBV12-3 or TRBV12-4, the J call TRBJ1-4; no clear D. V was clipped by 3 bases and J by 8 bases, with 13 bases between them. There are 14 residues in the CDR3. CDR3: CASSFHRPREKLFS. CDR3 coding DNA: TGTGCCAGCAGTTTTCATCGCCCTAGGGAAAAACTGTTTTCT.

The chain recombines TRBV14 with TRBJ1-2; tentatively, D is TRBD1 (5 bases). Between the trimmed V and J ends, which lost 3 bases and 0 bases, there was a span of 11 bases. CDR3 length equals 15 residues. Germline values: CDR1 SGHDN, CDR2 FVKESK. In DNA form, the CDR3 reads TGTGCCAGCAGCCATGGGGGACCGACTAACTATGGCTACACCTTC. This gives the protein CASSHGGPTNYGYTF. Full variable domain (rest looked up from reference TRBV14 and TRBJ1-2): EAGVTQFPSHSVIEKGQTVTLRCDPISGHDNLYWYRRVMGKEIKFLLHFVKESKQDESGMPNNRFLAERTGGTYSTLKVQPAELEDSGVYFCASSHGGPTNYGYTFGSGTRLTVV.

This clone was seen only a few times. CDR3: CASSESGANVLTF. CDR3 nucleotides: TGTGCCAGCAGCGAGTCTGGGGCCAACGTCCTGACTTTC. The rearrangement links TRBV28 to TRBJ2-6; no clear D gene. CDR3 length: 13 residues. The V and J ends lost 6 bases and 1 base respectively, with 4 bases between them. The germline V gene encodes CDR1 MDHEN and CDR2 SYDVKM.

With regard to this clone: One junction end disagrees with the germline gene, perhaps due to a read error. The J gene is TRBJ1-2, the V gene TRBV28; 8 bases line up with TRBD1. Germline V gene data show CDR1 as MDHEN and CDR2 as SYDVKM. The CDR3 spans 15 residues. The CDR3 DNA follows: TGTGCCAGCAGTCTATGGACAGGGCCAAGCTATGGCTACACCTTC. Translated, it gives CASSLWTGPSYGYTF.

V is TRBV5-1 and J is TRBJ1-2, with 9 bases identical to TRBD1. Germline V lookup: CDR1 SGHRS, CDR2 YFSETQ. The CDR3 contains 15 residues. Trimming removed 3 bases from V and 4 bases from J; junction bases left unmatched: 7. The CDR3 loop reads CASSWGTGTGYGYTF. In nucleotides, the CDR3 is TGCGCCAGCAGCTGGGGGACAGGGACCGGCTATGGCTACACCTTC.

This clone has a handful of counts. The rearrangement joins TRBV6-2 or TRBV6-3 to TRBJ2-5, with a weak D call TRBD1 (6 bases). CDR3 length: 16 residues. Germline V gene lookup returns CDR1 MNHEY and CDR2 SVGEGT. V shed 0 bases and J shed 5 bases, with 16 bases lying between them. CDR3 sequence: CASSYSNAQGGETQYF. In DNA form, the CDR3 reads TGTGCCAGCAGTTACTCGAACGCACAGGGCGGGGAGACCCAGTACTTC.

The chain employs TRBV13 and TRBJ1-3; no clear D gene. Germline V gene lookup returns CDR1 PRHDT and CDR2 FYEKMQ (reference sequence). The CDR3 runs 15 residues. Trimming cost V 5 bases and J 0 bases, with 11 bases left between them. CDR3 DNA sequence: TGTGCCAGCAGCAAATGGGCCTACTCTGGAAACACCATATATTTT. This encodes CASSKWAYSGNTIYF.

The table lists this clone with a few counts. V and J are TRBV6-1 and TRBJ1-5; D is unresolved. CDR1 and CDR2 (germline): MNHNS, SASEGT. The length of the CDR3 is 13 residues. Between the trimmed V and J ends, which lost 8 bases and 7 bases, there was a span of 15 bases. CDR3 in amino acids: CASGMGLEQPQHF. Here the CDR3 DNA reads TGTGCCAGCGGGATGGGGTTGGAGCAGCCCCAGCATTTT.

The rearrangement uses TRBV20-1 and TRBJ2-3; D possibly matches TRBD1 or TRBD2 (5 bases each). The CDR3 is 16 residues long. The germline gives CDR1 DFQATT, CDR2 SNEGSKA (reference sequence). Trimming stripped 0 bases from V and 2 bases from J, with 15 bases between. CDR3 sequence reads: CSARDLRDLNTDTQYF. The CDR3 bases are TGCAGTGCTAGAGATCTAAGGGACCTAAACACAGATACGCAGTATTTT.

The chain recombines TRBV2 with TRBJ2-3, with D unresolved. The CDR3 contains 14 residues. Germline V gene data show CDR1 as SNHLY and CDR2 as FYNNEI. V gave up 3 bases and J gave up 2 bases, with 9 bases separating them. The CDR3 reads CASSEWRTTDTQYF. CDR3 DNA: TGTGCCAGCAGTGAGTGGCGAACCACAGATACGCAGTATTTT.

The rearrangement joins TRBV12-3 or TRBV12-4 to TRBJ2-7; D not resolved. Trimming stripped 5 bases from V and 1 base from J, with 3 bases between. The CDR3 has 11 residues. CDR3 nucleotides: TGTGCCAGCAGTGGTTCCTACGAGCAGTACTTC. Residues: CASSGSYEQYF.